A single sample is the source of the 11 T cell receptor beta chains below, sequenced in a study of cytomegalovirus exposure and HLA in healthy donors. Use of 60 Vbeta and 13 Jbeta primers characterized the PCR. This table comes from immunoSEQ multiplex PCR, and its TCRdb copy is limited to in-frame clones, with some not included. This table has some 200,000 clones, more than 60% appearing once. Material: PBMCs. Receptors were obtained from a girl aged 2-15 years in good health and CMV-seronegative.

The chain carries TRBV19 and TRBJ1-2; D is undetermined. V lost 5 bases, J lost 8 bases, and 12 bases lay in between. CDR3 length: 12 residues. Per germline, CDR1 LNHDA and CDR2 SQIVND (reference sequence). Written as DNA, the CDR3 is TGTGCCAGTAGTTGGACTAGAGGAGGCTACACCTTC. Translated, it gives CASSWTRGGYTF. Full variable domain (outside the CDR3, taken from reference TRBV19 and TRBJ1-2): DGGITQSPKYLFRKEGQNVTLSCEQNLNHDAMYWYRQDPGQGLRLIYYSQIVNDFQKGDIAEGYSVSREKKESFPLTVTSAQKNPTAFYLCASSWTRGGYTFGSGTRLTVV.

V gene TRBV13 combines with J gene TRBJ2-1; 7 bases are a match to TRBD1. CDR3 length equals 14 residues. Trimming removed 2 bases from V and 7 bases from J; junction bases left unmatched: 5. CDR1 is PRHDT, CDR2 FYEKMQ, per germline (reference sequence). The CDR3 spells CASSLTQGVNEQFF. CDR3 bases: TGTGCCAGCAGCTTAACCCAGGGGGTGAATGAGCAGTTCTTC.

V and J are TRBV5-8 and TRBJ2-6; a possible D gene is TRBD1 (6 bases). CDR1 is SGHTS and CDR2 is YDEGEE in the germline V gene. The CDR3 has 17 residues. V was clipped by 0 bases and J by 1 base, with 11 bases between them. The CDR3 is CASSLGTAASGANVLTF. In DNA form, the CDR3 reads TGTGCCAGCAGCTTGGGGACAGCGGCTTCTGGGGCCAACGTCCTGACTTTC.

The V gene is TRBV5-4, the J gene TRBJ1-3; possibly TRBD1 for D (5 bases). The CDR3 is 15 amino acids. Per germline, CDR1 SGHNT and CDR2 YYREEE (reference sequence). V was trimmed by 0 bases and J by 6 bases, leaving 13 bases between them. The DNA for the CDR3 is TGTGCCAGCAGCTTGGCCGGGGGGGACGTAAACACCATATATTTT. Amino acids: CASSLAGGDVNTIYF.

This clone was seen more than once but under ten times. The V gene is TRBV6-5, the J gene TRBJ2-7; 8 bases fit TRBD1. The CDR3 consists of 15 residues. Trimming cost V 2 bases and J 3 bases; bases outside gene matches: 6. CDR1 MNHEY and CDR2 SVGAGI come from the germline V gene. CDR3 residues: CASSYLTGVVYEQYF. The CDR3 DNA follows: TGTGCCAGCAGTTACCTGACAGGGGTGGTCTACGAGCAGTACTTC.

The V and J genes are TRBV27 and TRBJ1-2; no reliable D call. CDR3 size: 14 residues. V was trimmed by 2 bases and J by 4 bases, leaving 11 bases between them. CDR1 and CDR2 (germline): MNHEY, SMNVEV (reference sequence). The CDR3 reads CASSLKSGAYGYTF. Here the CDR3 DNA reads TGTGCCAGCAGTTTAAAGAGCGGTGCCTATGGCTACACCTTC.

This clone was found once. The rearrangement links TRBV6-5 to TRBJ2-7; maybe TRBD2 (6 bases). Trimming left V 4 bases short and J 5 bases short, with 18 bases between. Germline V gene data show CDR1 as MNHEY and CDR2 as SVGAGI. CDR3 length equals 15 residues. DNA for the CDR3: TGTGCCAGCAGTTCCGAACGGGAGCCCCCCCACGAGCAGTACTTC. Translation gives CASSSEREPPHEQYF.

The DNA for the CDR3 is TGTGCCAGCAGCCGAACCGCTACAGGGCTCACCTACGAGCAGTACTTC. It translates to CASSRTATGLTYEQYF. The V and J genes are TRBV7-9 and TRBJ2-7; D might be TRBD1 (6 bases). CDR1 SEHNR and CDR2 FQNEAQ come from the germline V gene (reference sequence). This CDR3 is 16 amino acids long. Trimming cost V 5 bases and J 2 bases, with 19 bases left between them.

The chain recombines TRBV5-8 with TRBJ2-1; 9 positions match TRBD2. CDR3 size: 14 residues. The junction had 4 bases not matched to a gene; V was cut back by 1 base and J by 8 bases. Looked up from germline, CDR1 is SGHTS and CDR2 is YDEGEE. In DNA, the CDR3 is TGTGCCAGCAGCTTGCTAGCGGGAAGCTATGAGCAGTTCTTC. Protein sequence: CASSLLAGSYEQFF.

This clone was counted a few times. Written as DNA, the CDR3 is TGTGCCAGCAGTTTAAGGGGGGGAGGGTTCTACGAGCAGTACTTC. Translating gives CASSLRGGGFYEQYF. The chain combines TRBV27 with TRBJ2-7, with a possible D match to TRBD2 (7 bases). The CDR3 contains 15 residues. V was pared by 2 bases and J by 3 bases, with 14 bases between. Germline-derived CDR1 and CDR2 are MNHEY and SMNVEV (reference sequence).

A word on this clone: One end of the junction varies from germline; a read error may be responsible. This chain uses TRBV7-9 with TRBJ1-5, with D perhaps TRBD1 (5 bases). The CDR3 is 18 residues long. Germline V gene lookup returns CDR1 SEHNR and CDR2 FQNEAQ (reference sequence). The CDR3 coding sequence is TGTTCCAGCAGCTTAGCTTCCTCGGGGGATTCTAGCAATCAGCCCCAGCATTTT. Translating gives CSSSLASSGDSSNQPQHF.